Listed below are T cell receptor beta chains from one sample, sequenced in a study of shared clonotypes between healthy human individuals. Sequencing used immunoSEQ multiplex PCR; TCRdb keeps in-frame clones, though not all of them. The data hold around 1.1 million clones, with more than 75% observed a single time. Sequencing was done on a sample of memory CD4+ T cells from PBMCs. Receptor source: a man younger than 35 in good health. Some clones in this sample may be carry-over from other donors' samples. CDR3s leave out the opening cysteine and the closing phenylalanine or tryptophan.

j_gene: TRBJ2-1; v_gene: TRBV28; len: 10; CDR3aa: ASSSPGTGQF
j_gene: TRBJ2-1; v_gene: TRBV2; len: 10; CDR3aa: ARAGVGHEQF
j_gene: TRBJ1-1; v_gene: TRBV4-2; len: 15; CDR3aa: ASSQDFRDWGNTEAF
j_gene: TRBJ2-4; v_gene: TRBV30; len: 10; CDR3aa: AWDLGQNIQY
j_gene: TRBJ1-3; v_gene: TRBV2; len: 16; CDR3aa: ASSDLFSRLGIGNTIY
j_gene: TRBJ1-1; v_gene: TRBV5-1; len: 13; CDR3aa: ASSLGRGFSGEAF
j_gene: TRBJ2-3; v_gene: TRBV7-3; len: 12; CDR3aa: ASSPGRSTDTQY
j_gene: TRBJ1-2; v_gene: TRBV15; len: 15; CDR3aa: ATSRVFRGADNYGYT
j_gene: TRBJ2-5; v_gene: TRBV9; len: 10; CDR3aa: ASSNAEETQY
j_gene: TRBJ2-1; v_gene: TRBV9; len: 11; CDR3aa: ASSSPPGVEAF
j_gene: TRBJ2-2; v_gene: TRBV7-3; len: 12; CDR3aa: ASSLRGNTGELF
j_gene: TRBJ1-1; v_gene: TRBV5-1; len: 11; CDR3aa: ASSLRDRAEAF
j_gene: TRBJ2-2; v_gene: TRBV11-2; len: 10; CDR3aa: ASSLVSGELL
j_gene: TRBJ1-6; v_gene: TRBV6-1; len: 9; CDR3aa: AIRDNSPLH
j_gene: TRBJ1-1; v_gene: TRBV7-8; len: 12; CDR3aa: ASSFRQRVGKAF
j_gene: TRBJ2-7; v_gene: TRBV6-5; len: 13; CDR3aa: ASSYSKDTSYEQY
j_gene: TRBJ1-4; v_gene: TRBV28; len: 15; CDR3aa: ASTPGAGVATNEKLF
j_gene: TRBJ2-1; v_gene: TRBV7-8; len: 12; CDR3aa: ASSLIGAYNEQF
j_gene: TRBJ1-1; v_gene: TRBV18; len: 11; CDR3aa: ASSPPARTEAF
j_gene: TRBJ2-7; v_gene: TRBV28; len: 12; CDR3aa: ASSLGVITYEQY
j_gene: TRBJ1-3; v_gene: TRBV7-2; len: 11; CDR3aa: ASSLGQGNTIY
j_gene: TRBJ1-1; v_gene: TRBV30; len: 11; CDR3aa: ARQEGGNTEAF
j_gene: TRBJ1-5; v_gene: TRBV6-6; len: 13; CDR3aa: ASSRDRGNNQPQH
j_gene: TRBJ2-3; v_gene: TRBV6-1; len: 16; CDR3aa: ASSEVRVGLAGLNTQY
j_gene: TRBJ2-7; v_gene: TRBV27; len: 13; CDR3aa: ASSLVPDSSYEQY
j_gene: TRBJ2-5; v_gene: TRBV18; len: 12; CDR3aa: ASSLRGGQETQY
j_gene: TRBJ1-5; v_gene: TRBV6-1; len: 13; CDR3aa: ASSALGGRDQPQH
j_gene: TRBJ1-4; v_gene: TRBV5-1; len: 13; CDR3aa: ASSSGHGNNEKLF
j_gene: TRBJ2-1; v_gene: TRBV20-1; len: 9; CDR3aa: SASVGAEQF
j_gene: TRBJ2-7; v_gene: TRBV5-1; len: 12; CDR3aa: ASSPGGTVYEQY
j_gene: TRBJ2-1; v_gene: TRBV27; len: 12; CDR3aa: ASSAQRGNNEQF
j_gene: TRBJ2-2; v_gene: TRBV4-3; len: 13; CDR3aa: ASSQRDRNTGELF
j_gene: TRBJ1-4; v_gene: TRBV28; len: 13; CDR3aa: ASSFLEGGGEKLF
j_gene: TRBJ2-1; v_gene: TRBV18; len: 14; CDR3aa: ASSEQGATSYNEQF
j_gene: TRBJ2-2; v_gene: TRBV18; len: 13; CDR3aa: ASSLLETATRELF
j_gene: TRBJ1-1; v_gene: TRBV18; len: 12; CDR3aa: ASSPGLMNTEAF
j_gene: TRBJ1-1; v_gene: TRBV18; len: 14; CDR3aa: ASSPQRTGYDTEAF
j_gene: TRBJ2-5; v_gene: TRBV7-9; len: 15; CDR3aa: ASSPRPGQGTWETQY
j_gene: TRBJ1-1; v_gene: TRBV9; len: 12; CDR3aa: ASSVGPLDTEAF
j_gene: TRBJ1-2; v_gene: TRBV28; len: 13; CDR3aa: ASNTPGTGRNGYT
j_gene: TRBJ1-2; v_gene: TRBV28; len: 11; CDR3aa: ASNTAGGFGYT
j_gene: TRBJ2-5; v_gene: TRBV7-2; len: 16; CDR3aa: ASSLWRVARTSQETQY
j_gene: TRBJ2-7; v_gene: TRBV7-6; len: 13; CDR3aa: ASSLNGDRGLEQY
j_gene: TRBJ1-5; v_gene: TRBV27; len: 16; CDR3aa: ASWRGRYLPYSNQPQH
j_gene: TRBJ1-1; v_gene: TRBV9; len: 11; CDR3aa: ASSVQRNTEAF
j_gene: TRBJ1-1; v_gene: TRBV7-9; len: 14; CDR3aa: ASSLEEGRMLGEAF
j_gene: TRBJ1-2; v_gene: TRBV4-1; len: 15; CDR3aa: ASSQDSPWRGVYGYT
j_gene: TRBJ1-4; v_gene: TRBV5-1; len: 15; CDR3aa: ASSLEAGRATNEKLF